Each of the 20 T cell receptor beta chains below was sequenced from the same sample in a study of T cells in women clearing cervical HPV infection. Sequencing used immunoSEQ multiplex PCR; TCRdb keeps in-frame clones, though not all of them. The repertoire table contains about 19,000 clones. The specimen was blood buffy coat. The receptors stem from a woman aged 18 to 75 with a cervical HPV16 infection that either progressed to CIN3+ or cleared (not recorded which).

Turning to this clone: The CDR3 is cut off 3 residues early in the read; its end comes from the germline J gene. The chain has TRBV6-1 and TRBJ1-2; 9 bases match TRBD1. The CDR3 runs 13 residues. The V gene end was trimmed by 4 bases and the J gene end by 7 bases; junction bases not matched to a gene: 4. Germline V gene data show CDR1 as MNHNS and CDR2 as SASEGT. The DNA read from the CDR3 is TGTGCCAGCAGTGTACAGGGGGCAGGTGGC. Protein product: CASSVQGAGG. The CDR3 reads in full as CASSVQGAGGYTF.

As concerns this clone: The missing CDR3 end, 3 residues past where the read stops, is filled in from the germline J gene. The chain joins TRBV5-6 to TRBJ1-2; no clear D. The CDR3 length is 14 residues. Per germline, CDR1 SGHDT and CDR2 YYEEEE. The CDR3 protein is CASSLAITSGGYTF. Incomplete CDR3 DNA: TGTGCCAGCAGCTTGGCCATAACTAGTGGGGGC.

Comments on this clone: The read terminates 3 residues ahead of where the CDR3 ends, so the germline J gene completes it. The V call is TRBV20-1, the J call TRBJ1-2; 11 bases line up with TRBD1. The CDR3 is 19 amino acids. V lost 3 bases to trimming and J lost 1 base; unmatched junction nucleotides: 16. CDR1 is DFQATT and CDR2 is SNEGSKA in the germline V gene (reference sequence). The CDR3 sequence is CSASQIWGTGGTLNYGYTF. The CDR3 DNA, read in part, is TGCAGTGCTAGCCAGATTTGGGGGACAGGGGGAACCCTTAACTATGGC.

A word on this clone: An end of the junction does not agree with germline; a read error may underlie this. The observed sequence ends 3 residues before the CDR3 terminus, with the missing tail filled in from the germline J gene. V is TRBV7-2 and J is TRBJ1-4; 11 positions agree with TRBD1. The CDR3 sequence is 17 residues long. CDR1 SGHTA and CDR2 FQGNSA come from the germline V gene. CDR3: CASSIAGTGGYNEKLFF. The CDR3 bases that were read are TGTGCCAGCAGCATAGCCGGGACAGGGGGTTATAATGAAAAA. Full variable domain (remainder filled in from reference TRBV7-2 and TRBJ1-4): GAGVSQSPSNKVTEKGKDVELRCDPISGHTALYWYRQSLGQGLEFLIYFQGNSAPDKSGLPSDRFSAERTGGSVSTLTIQRTQQEDSAVYLCASSIAGTGGYNEKLFFGSGTQLSVL.

CDR3 region: CASTRQGAGEKLFF. The part of the CDR3 DNA that was read is TGTGCCAGCACCCGACAGGGGGCCGGAGAAAAA. The chain recombines TRBV2 with TRBJ1-4; TRBD1 aligns across 10 bases. The observed sequence ends 3 residues before the CDR3 terminus, with the missing tail filled in from the germline J gene. Trimming at V came to 7 bases and at J to 8 bases, leaving 7 bases not matched to a gene. The CDR3 covers 14 residues. The germline CDR1 and CDR2 sequences are SNHLY and FYNNEI. The whole variable domain, filled in from reference TRBV2 and TRBJ1-4, reads EPEVTQTPSHQVTQMGQEVILRCVPISNHLYFYWYRQILGQKVEFLVSFYNNEISEKSEIFDDQFSVERPDGSNFTLKIRSTKLEDSAMYFCASTRQGAGEKLFFGSGTQLSVL.

On this clone: The read halts 3 residues ahead of the CDR3 end, with the missing end drawn from the germline J gene. The chain joins TRBV2 to TRBJ2-3, with D perhaps matching TRBD1 (6 bases). The CDR3 is 12 amino acids. Germline V gene lookup returns CDR1 SNHLY and CDR2 FYNNEI. V lost 5 bases, J lost 4 bases, and 7 bases lay in between. The CDR3 bases that were read are TGTGCCAGCAGTACAGGGTCAGATACG. Amino acid sequence: CASSTGSDT. The full CDR3 protein is CASSTGSDTQYF.

A note on this clone: The read terminates 3 residues before the CDR3 end, so the remaining end is supplied by the germline J gene. The chain recombines TRBV27 with TRBJ2-7; 9 nucleotides align to TRBD2. CDR3 length equals 16 residues. With V trimmed by 4 bases and J by 2 bases, 9 bases remained unmatched. Germline CDR1 and CDR2: MNHEY and SMNVEV (reference sequence). This CDR3 reads CASSSLSSGVTYEQYF. The covered CDR3 bases are TGTGCCAGCAGTTCACTTTCTAGCGGGGTTACCTACGAG.

The CDR3 loop is CSARDLGRQGSLTGNQPQHF. The sequenced CDR3 bases are TGCAGTGCTAGAGATCTGGGGAGACAGGGGTCCCTTACGGGCAATCAGCCC. The J gene is TRBJ1-5, the V gene TRBV20-1, with TRBD1 identical over 8 bases. With the read ending 3 residues before the CDR3 end, the germline J gene is used to fill in that end. With 0 bases clipped from V and 2 bases from J, the junction kept 18 bases outside the gene matches. Germline V gives CDR1 DFQATT, CDR2 SNEGSKA (reference sequence). The CDR3 loop spans 20 amino acids.

This clone ranks as medium-sized in terms of frequency. This CDR3 reads CASSFGGTMASGANVLTF. The part of the CDR3 DNA that was read is TGCGCCAGCAGCTTTGGTGGGACAATGGCCTCTGGGGCCAACGTC. The J gene is TRBJ2-6, the V gene TRBV5-1; a weak D match, TRBD1 (6 bases). The CDR3 goes on 3 residues after the read ends, and that part is filled in from the germline J gene. The CDR3 is 18 residues long. V shed 2 bases and J shed 0 bases, with 15 bases lying between them. CDR1 and CDR2 from the germline V gene are SGHRS and YFSETQ.

With respect to this clone: The CDR3 end falls 3 residues outside the read, so it is completed with the germline J gene. The chain uses TRBV20-1 and TRBJ1-5; 8 bases agree with TRBD1. The junction had 11 bases not matched to a gene; V was cut back by 6 bases and J by 4 bases. The germline V gene has CDR1 DFQATT and CDR2 SNEGSKA (reference sequence). CDR3 length: 15 amino acids. The CDR3 loop reads CSAYRGQGANQPQHF. CDR3 DNA, as far as it was read: TGCAGTGCCTACCGTGGACAGGGCGCAAATCAGCCC.

Of note for this clone: From the germline J gene comes the end of the CDR3, since the read stops 3 residues before it. V is TRBV5-6 and J is TRBJ1-2; D gene unclear. V was shortened by 2 bases and J by 7 bases, with 15 bases between the two germline ends. The CDR3 loop spans 14 amino acids. CDR1 SGHDT and CDR2 YYEEEE come from the germline V gene. CDR3 bases read: TGTGCCAGCAGCTTCAGAGCGGACTATGCTGGC. It codes for CASSFRADYAG. The entire CDR3 protein reads CASSFRADYAGYTF.

Details on this clone: The CDR3 is cut off 3 residues early in the read; its end comes from the germline J gene. The V call is TRBV11-2, the J call TRBJ2-5; D gene uncertain. The V gene lost 5 bases and the J gene lost 0 bases, with 7 bases spanning the gap. The CDR3 has 13 residues. Germline values: CDR1 SGHAT, CDR2 FQNNGV. The sequenced part of the CDR3 DNA is TGTGCCAGCAGCCCAGCGTACCAAGAGACC. This translates into CASSPAYQET. The CDR3 in full is CASSPAYQETQYF.

About this clone itself: The read halts 3 residues ahead of the CDR3 end, with the missing end drawn from the germline J gene. The rearrangement joins TRBV6-1 to TRBJ2-7, with D possibly TRBD1 on 6 matching bases. This CDR3 is built from 12 residues. V lost 4 bases and J 5 bases, leaving 9 bases between the germline ends. Germline V gene lookup returns CDR1 MNHNS and CDR2 SASEGT. The CDR3 bases that were read are TGTGCCAGCAGTGCTTCAGGGGACGAG. Translated, it gives CASSASGDE. The whole CDR3 is CASSASGDEQYF.

For this clone: Sequencing ends 3 residues short of the CDR3 end; the germline J gene provides the rest. The chain has TRBV30 and TRBJ2-7; 7 bases align to TRBD1. Trimming took 3 bases from V and 1 from J; bases not matched to a gene: 3. Germline assignment: CDR1 GTSNPN and CDR2 SVGIG (reference sequence). The CDR3 consists of 13 residues. Incomplete CDR3 DNA: TGTGCCTGGAGCCCGGGACAGTCCTACGAG. Residues: CAWSPGQSYE. The CDR3 in its entirety is CAWSPGQSYEQYF.

In the case of this clone: The CDR3 extends 3 residues past the end of the read, so its final part is completed from the germline J gene. The J gene is TRBJ2-3, the V gene TRBV5-1, with 7 bases that match TRBD2. Per the germline V gene, CDR1 is SGHRS and CDR2 is YFSETQ. The CDR3 length is 12 residues. CDR3 protein: CASSWGGETQYF. The covered CDR3 bases are TGCGCCAGCAGCTGGGGGGGAGAGACG.

To note about this clone: Read coverage stops 3 residues before the CDR3 terminus; the germline J gene supplies the remainder. The rearrangement uses TRBV5-1 and TRBJ2-5, with 9 bases identical to TRBD1. CDR3 length equals 14 residues. Trimming cost V 3 bases and J 1 base; bases outside gene matches: 1. Germline loops: CDR1 SGHRS, CDR2 YFSETQ. CDR3 DNA (partial): TGCGCCAGCAGCTCGGGACAGGGCCAAGAGACC. Protein: CASSSGQGQET. The whole CDR3 protein is CASSSGQGQETQYF. The full variable domain, in which reference TRBV5-1 and TRBJ2-5 provide the parts outside the CDR3, is KAGVTQTPRYLIKTRGQQVTLSCSPISGHRSVSWYQQTPGQGLQFLFEYFSETQRNKGNFPGRFSGRQFSNSRSEMNVSTLELGDSALYLCASSSGQGQETQYFGPGTRLLVL.

Turning to this clone: The read stops 3 residues short of the end of the CDR3; the missing end is completed from the germline J gene. This chain connects TRBV2 to TRBJ2-5, with 9 bases that match TRBD2. The CDR3 has 15 amino acids. Unmatched junction bases numbered 6, after V lost 3 bases and J lost 4 bases. The germline gives CDR1 SNHLY, CDR2 FYNNEI. Partial CDR3 DNA: TGTGCCAGCAGTGAGCGGGGGGGGAGGGGAGAGACC. Amino acids: CASSERGGRGET. The entire CDR3 is CASSERGGRGETQYF.

This clone ranks as medium-sized in terms of frequency. With the read ending 3 residues before the CDR3 end, the germline J gene is used to fill in that end. The genes are TRBV10-1 and TRBJ2-4, with D tentatively TRBD2 (6 bases). The germline gives CDR1 WNHNN, CDR2 SYGVQD (reference sequence). The CDR3 extends over 13 amino acids. The V and J ends lost 8 bases and 9 bases respectively, with 17 bases between them. CDR3 loop: CASSGGAEGIQYF. CDR3 DNA (partial): TGCGCCAGCTCTGGAGGGGCGGAGGGCATT.

To note about this clone: The read ends 3 residues shy of where the CDR3 ends; the end is completed using the germline J gene. This rearrangement joins TRBV19 to TRBJ2-2; D possibly corresponds to TRBD1 (5 bases). Germline lookup yields CDR1 LNHDA and CDR2 SQIVND (reference sequence). The CDR3 extends over 16 amino acids. CDR3 bases read: TGTGCCAGTAGTCACGGGCTGGGTGGTGGGGCCAACGTG. Translating it yields CASSHGLGGGANV. The entire CDR3 reads CASSHGLGGGANVLFF.

Regarding this clone: The sequenced fragment ends 3 residues before the CDR3 boundary, so the rest is inferred from the germline J gene. The chain joins TRBV9 to TRBJ1-6; the D gene is possibly TRBD1 (5 bases). This CDR3 has 14 residues. The germline V gene encodes CDR1 SGDLS and CDR2 YYNGEE. The V gene lost 2 bases and the J gene lost 10 bases, with 13 bases spanning the gap. Incomplete CDR3 DNA: TGTGCCAGCAGCGTTTTGTCAGGGAAGTCACCC. Translation: CASSVLSGKSP. Given in full, the CDR3 is CASSVLSGKSPLHF.